Sequencing of this T cell receptor beta chain was carried out in a study of CD8 T cells in ankylosing spondylitis. Whole-study findings and limits: Enrichment of disease-linked clones was reportedly significant in matched ankylosing spondylitis synovial fluid. There was a TCR beta motif, made of fewer than 10 highly homologous variants, that appeared characteristic of ankylosing spondylitis blood.

TCRdb processed the 5' RACE reads anew with MiXCR; each CDR3 protein has one entry. The sample lists roughly 300,000 distinct CDR3 sequences, 7.5% to 9% occurring once. Germline CDR1 reads MNHEY; CDR2 reads SVGAGI. CDR3 size: 14 residues. Trimming removed 0 bases from V and 4 bases from J, with 9 bases in between. This clonotype was seen a handful of times. What it recognizes is unknown. This chain links TRBV6-5 with TRBJ2-5, with D perhaps TRBD1 or TRBD2 (5 bases each). This clonotype originated in a male donor with ankylosing spondylitis. Sequenced input: blood, either unsorted or a sorted T cell fraction (not recorded which). CDR3 nucleotide sequence: TGTGCCAGCAGTTACTCTGGGGGTGGAGAGACCCAGTACTTC. Encoded protein: CASSYSGGGETQYF.